The clone carrying this T cell receptor beta chain was detected ten times or more. Its cognate antigen is unknown. The CDR3 runs to 15 residues. The trim removed 4 bases at V and 2 bases at J, leaving 2 bases unmatched. Germline loops: CDR1 MDHEN, CDR2 SYDVKM. This record comes from a study of T cells in Graves' hyperthyroidism and ophthalmopathy. Amplification of TCR beta CDR3 regions was performed using RNA transcripts as template. HTBI primers were used for first-round RT-PCR of the TCR CDR3. TCRdb independently ran MiXCR on the multiplex PCR reads; one entry per CDR3 protein. The sample includes about 610,000 distinct CDR3 sequences, 14% to 15% of them seen just once. Not enrolled were patients with uncontrolled infection, other autoimmune disease, pregnancy or lactation. Findings and limits, study-wide: Among clonotypes expanded in thyroid above 0.001, most were also found in blood.

This receptor was obtained from a woman aged 40 to 49 with Graves' ophthalmopathy. Sequenced material: blood. The chain couples TRBV28 to TRBJ2-5; TRBD2 matches 12 bases. CDR3 sequence: CASSWTSGAQETQYF. DNA of the CDR3: TGTGCCAGCAGTTGGACTAGCGGGGCACAAGAGACCCAGTACTTC.